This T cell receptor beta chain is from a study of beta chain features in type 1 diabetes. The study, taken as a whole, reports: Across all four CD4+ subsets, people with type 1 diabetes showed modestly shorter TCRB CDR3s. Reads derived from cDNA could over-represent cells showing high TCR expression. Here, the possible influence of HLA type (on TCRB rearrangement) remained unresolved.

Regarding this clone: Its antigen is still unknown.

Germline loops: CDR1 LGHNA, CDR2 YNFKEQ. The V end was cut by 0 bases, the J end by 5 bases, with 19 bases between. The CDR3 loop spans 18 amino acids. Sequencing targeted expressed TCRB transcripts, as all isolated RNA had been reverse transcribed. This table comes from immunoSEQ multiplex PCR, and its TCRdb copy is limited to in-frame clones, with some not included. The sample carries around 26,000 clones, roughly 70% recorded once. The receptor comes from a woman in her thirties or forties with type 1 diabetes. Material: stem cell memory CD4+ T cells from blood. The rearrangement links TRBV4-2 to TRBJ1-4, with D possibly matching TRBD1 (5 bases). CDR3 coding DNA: TGTGCCAGCAGCCAAGATATTCTAAGGACGGGGGTAAATGAAAAACTGTTTTTT. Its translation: CASSQDILRTGVNEKLFF.